The source of this T cell receptor beta chain is a study of blood T cell repertoires in COVID-19. The germline gives CDR1 SNHLY, CDR2 FYNNEI. CDR3 length: 14 residues. V dropped 6 bases and J dropped 1 base, with 11 bases sitting between them. Authors' data handling: Estimation of nucleated cell counts was performed using reference gene primer amplification. Profiling relied on immunoSEQ multiplex PCR, and the TCRdb table lists in-frame clones only, not all of them. V and J calls and clone size are those listed in that table; D and trimming were worked out from the DNA. This sample carries around 450,000 clones, roughly 90% of them seen once, and the ten largest clones take 4% to 5.5%.

What was sequenced was peripheral blood. The sequence was obtained from a woman aged 25 to 39 with acute or convalescent COVID-19. V is TRBV2 and J is TRBJ2-3; D is ambiguous. In DNA form, the CDR3 reads TGTGCCAGCAGCGCTTGGCCACGCACAGATACGCAGTATTTT. Protein product: CASSAWPRTDTQYF.